This T cell receptor beta chain was sequenced in a study of T cell responses to AZD1222 COVID-19 vaccine. Clones were sequenced by immunoSEQ multiplex PCR, and TCRdb holds only the in-frame ones, with some missing. The data hold more than 95,000 clones, with 90% observed a single time. Points from the study as a whole: Among AZD1222 vaccinees, only five or six were seropositive at baseline. Spike-specific TCR breadth rose after two AZD1222 doses, and depth rose as well. Spike-wide coverage was observed for vaccine-associated CD4 TCRs, with dominant responses at 160-218 and 743-854.

About this clone: Its antigen is still unknown.

The CDR3 is made up of 15 amino acids. V was cut by 1 base and J by 7 bases, with 14 bases left in between. Per germline, CDR1 LGHDT and CDR2 YNNKEL (reference sequence). This TCR came from an adult in good health. This chain connects TRBV3-1 (or the pseudogene TRBV3-2) to TRBJ1-5; D is unclear. The sample was peripheral blood, taken on day 0 of AZD1222 vaccination. The CDR3 here is CASSQGDTDGQPQHF. The DNA for the CDR3 is TGTGCCAGCAGCCAAGGAGACACCGACGGGCAGCCCCAGCATTTT.